This TCR beta chain appears in the sequencing data of a study of OX40 agonist ivuxolimab in advanced cancers. Study-wide results and caveats: At doses 0.1 to 3.0 mg/kg, CD4+ and CD8+ clones expanded.

The CDR3 contains 17 residues. V lost 4 bases and J 4 bases, leaving 20 bases between the germline ends. Per germline, CDR1 LNHDA and CDR2 SQIVND (reference sequence). A word on this clone: Its antigen remains unidentified.

The table came from immunoSEQ multiplex PCR; TCRdb's copy has only in-frame clones and leaves some out. Among 60,000 to 70,000 clones listed, approximately 89% were seen once. The source was CD4+ or CD8+ T cells sorted from blood, collected in a trial of the OX40 agonist ivuxolimab. The chain joins TRBV19 to TRBJ2-1; the D gene is possibly TRBD1 (5 bases). This receptor was obtained from an adult with an advanced solid tumor such as melanoma, head and neck, liver or kidney cancer. CDR3: CASSSLPTDSLYNEQFF. CDR3 bases: TGTGCCAGTAGTAGCTTACCGACCGACAGCCTATACAATGAGCAGTTCTTC. The full variable domain, completed using reference TRBV19 and TRBJ2-1, is DGGITQSPKYLFRKEGQNVTLSCEQNLNHDAMYWYRQDPGQGLRLIYYSQIVNDFQKGDIAEGYSVSREKKESFPLTVTSAQKNPTAFYLCASSSLPTDSLYNEQFFGPGTRLTVL.